This T cell receptor (beta chain) was sequenced for a study of blood T cell repertoires in COVID-19. Study-wide background: Collection of acute and convalescent COVID-19 samples took place in the United States, Italy and Spain. PBMCs, B-cell-depleted T cells, or T cells provided the cDNA or gDNA that made up the material.

Trimming at V came to 0 bases and at J to 7 bases, leaving 6 bases not matched to a gene. The germline gives CDR1 SGHRS, CDR2 YFSETQ. CDR3 length: 15 residues. Study processing details: Estimates of nucleated cell counts were drawn from the amplification of reference gene primers. Method: immunoSEQ multiplex PCR; TCRdb's copy keeps in-frame clones and lacks some. That table gives V, J and clone size, and the DNA gave D and trimming. The table includes some 200,000 clones, about nine tenths detected once. The clonotype was recovered from a woman in her fifties or sixties with acute or convalescent COVID-19. Sequenced sample: peripheral blood. V gene TRBV5-1 combines with J gene TRBJ2-1, with TRBD2 matching 8 bases. The CDR3 nucleotides are TGCGCCAGCAGCTTGGGAGCGGGAGTACAAAATGAGCAGTTCTTC. It yields the protein CASSLGAGVQNEQFF.